This T cell receptor (beta chain) was observed in a study of blood T cell repertoires in COVID-19. As for the study in general: COVID-19 samples, acute and convalescent, were from the United States, Italy and Spain. PBMCs, B-cell-depleted T cells, or T cells provided the cDNA or gDNA that made up the material.

As originally analysed: Quantification of nucleated cells was approximated via reference gene primer amplification. Assay: immunoSEQ multiplex PCR; the TCRdb copy retains only in-frame clones and omits some. V, J and clone size derive from that table, while D and trimming were established from the DNA sequence. The table includes almost 95,000 clones, more than 65% detected once. The CDR3 has 17 residues. V was shortened by 5 bases and J by 0 bases, with 19 bases between the two germline ends. CDR1 and CDR2 from the germline V gene are PRHDT and FYEKMQ (reference sequence). This rearrangement joins TRBV13 to TRBJ1-1, with D possibly being TRBD1 (5 bases). Source material: peripheral blood. The TCR sequence derives from a man aged 55 to 69 with acute or convalescent COVID-19. The CDR3 loop is CASSRGGSRLMNTEAFF. In DNA form, the CDR3 reads TGTGCCAGCAGCCGGGGGGGATCGAGGCTCATGAACACTGAAGCTTTCTTT.